These 32 T cell receptor beta chains originate from one sample sequenced in a study of blood T cell repertoires in COVID-19. Assay used: immunoSEQ multiplex PCR; TCRdb lists only in-frame clones, some missing. The repertoire holds 200,000 to 300,000 clones, with around 85% as singletons. Specimen: peripheral blood. The receptor source for this set is a woman aged 25-40 years who had recovered from COVID-19.

This clone was detected once. The chain couples TRBV7-3 to TRBJ2-1, with 7 bases fitting TRBD2. There are 13 residues in the CDR3. In germline, CDR1 is SGHTA, CDR2 FQGTGA. V shed 5 bases, J shed 5 bases, and the junction held 3 bases outside the gene matches. CDR3 residues: CASSPLADNEQFF. The CDR3 DNA reads as TGTGCCAGCAGCCCGCTAGCGGACAATGAGCAGTTCTTC.

The rearrangement uses TRBV5-1 and TRBJ1-1; D gene ambiguous. In germline, CDR1 is SGHRS, CDR2 YFSETQ. V was pared by 4 bases and J by 6 bases, with 16 bases between. The CDR3 loop spans 14 amino acids. CDR3 DNA sequence: TGCGCCAGCAGCCTCGGGCGGGGAGTTCCTGAAGCTTTCTTT. As protein: CASSLGRGVPEAFF.

The chain recombines TRBV6-5 with TRBJ2-7; the D gene is possibly TRBD1 (5 bases). The germline V and J ends were trimmed by 6 bases and 0 bases, with 12 bases remaining between them. Germline assignment: CDR1 MNHEY and CDR2 SVGAGI. CDR3 length: 14 amino acids. As DNA, the CDR3 is TGTGCCAGCAGCCCCCAGGGCTCCTCCTACGAGCAGTACTTC. Protein: CASSPQGSSYEQYF.

This chain uses TRBV4-2 with TRBJ2-3; the D is unclear. This CDR3 has 13 residues. The V end lost 0 bases, the J end lost 7 bases, and 8 bases lay between the germline ends. The germline CDR1 and CDR2 sequences are LGHNA and YNFKEQ. DNA for the CDR3: TGTGCCAGCAGCCAAGAGTTGCGTAATACGCAGTATTTT. The encoded protein is CASSQELRNTQYF.

This clone was counted once. The V gene is TRBV5-1, the J gene TRBJ2-7, with D tentatively TRBD1 (6 bases). This CDR3 contains 15 residues. Germline V gives CDR1 SGHRS, CDR2 YFSETQ. V was trimmed by 5 bases and J by 1 base, leaving 16 bases between them. Here the CDR3 DNA reads TGCGCCAGCAGTCTCCTTTCAACAGGGTCCTACGAGCAGTACTTC. Protein sequence: CASSLLSTGSYEQYF.

The V and J genes are TRBV18 and TRBJ2-1; the match to TRBD2 covers 9 bases. CDR1 KGHSH and CDR2 LQKENI come from the germline V gene. CDR3 size: 17 residues. V lost 0 bases and J lost 7; bases outside the gene matches: 10. CDR3 protein: CASSPPGASGGWNEQFF. DNA of the CDR3: TGTGCCAGCTCACCACCGGGGGCCAGCGGGGGGTGGAATGAGCAGTTCTTC.

V gene TRBV2 combines with J gene TRBJ1-6; the match to TRBD1 covers 8 bases. CDR1 is SNHLY and CDR2 is FYNNEI in the germline V gene. Trimming at V came to 8 bases and at J to 9 bases, leaving 6 bases not matched to a gene. The CDR3 sequence is 13 residues long. CDR3 sequence reads: CASGGRGLSPLHF. CDR3 nucleotides: TGTGCCAGCGGGGGCAGGGGGCTTTCACCCCTCCACTTT.

The chain links TRBV2 to TRBJ1-2; unclear D gene. Per the germline V gene, CDR1 is SNHLY and CDR2 is FYNNEI. The CDR3 is made up of 14 amino acids. The ends were cut back, 3 bases at V and 4 bases at J, with 12 bases in the middle. In DNA form, the CDR3 reads TGTGCCAGCAGTGACGGCCGGAGGTCCTATGGCTACACCTTC. Amino acids: CASSDGRRSYGYTF.

V gene TRBV15 combines with J gene TRBJ1-2; 8 positions match TRBD1. Germline V gene data show CDR1 as LNHNV and CDR2 as YYDKDF (reference sequence). Unmatched junction bases numbered 2, after V lost 5 bases and J lost 3 bases. This CDR3 is built from 13 residues. The CDR3 region has the DNA TGTGCCACCAGCTCGACAGGGGACTATGGCTACACCTTC. It translates to CATSSTGDYGYTF.

This sequence joins TRBV3-1 (or the pseudogene TRBV3-2) and TRBJ2-7; D remains ambiguous. Germline loops: CDR1 LGHDT, CDR2 YNNKEL (reference sequence). Trimming removed 2 bases from V and 1 base from J, with 3 bases in between. There are 12 residues in the CDR3. The CDR3, as DNA: TGTGCCAGCAGCCAACATTCCTACGAGCAGTACTTC. Translated, it gives CASSQHSYEQYF.

The chain couples TRBV10-2 to TRBJ1-4, with 7 nucleotides matching TRBD1. Germline trimming cut 7 bases from V and 2 bases from J; bases unmatched to any gene: 1. CDR1 is WSHSY, CDR2 SAAADI, per germline. This CDR3 has 13 residues. The CDR3 sequence: CASKGQTNEKLFF. In DNA form, the CDR3 reads TGCGCCAGCAAGGGACAGACTAATGAAAAACTGTTTTTT.

V usage is TRBV27 and J usage is TRBJ2-1; possibly TRBD2 for D (7 bases). Trimming stripped 5 bases from V and 10 bases from J, with 15 bases between. The V gene's germline CDR1 is MNHEY and CDR2 SMNVEV (reference sequence). The length of the CDR3 is 13 residues. The CDR3 spells CASSGGAVGEQFF. The CDR3 region has the DNA TGTGCCAGCAGTGGGGGGGCCGTGGGAGAGCAGTTCTTC.

The V gene is TRBV4-1, the J gene TRBJ2-2; 10 nucleotides line up with TRBD1. V dropped 1 base and J dropped 6; count of bases not matched to a gene: 2. Germline V CDR1 and CDR2: MGHRA, YSYEKL. This CDR3 contains 15 residues. CDR3 bases: TGCGCCAGCAGCCAAGTGGGACAGGGGTCCGGGGAGCTGTTTTTT. This encodes CASSQVGQGSGELFF.

The V call is TRBV18, the J call TRBJ2-1; D is possibly TRBD1 (6 bases). The germline V gene has CDR1 KGHSH and CDR2 LQKENI. CDR3 size: 13 residues. The V and J ends lost 5 bases and 8 bases respectively, with 13 bases between them. The DNA for the CDR3 is TGTGCCAGCTCATCCAGAAACAGGGATGAGCAGTTCTTC. Protein sequence: CASSSRNRDEQFF.

The chain links TRBV9 to TRBJ2-5; TRBD1 aligns across 9 bases. The CDR3 has 15 amino acids. The ends lost 4 bases at V and 0 bases at J; junction bases unmatched: 4. The germline V gene has CDR1 SGDLS and CDR2 YYNGEE. The DNA for the CDR3 is TGTGCCAGCAGCACCCGGGACAGGGACCAAGAGACCCAGTACTTC. Translated: CASSTRDRDQETQYF. Supplemented by reference TRBV9 and TRBJ2-5, the full variable domain reads DSGVTQTPKHLITATGQRVTLRCSPRSGDLSVYWYQQSLDQGLQFLIQYYNGEERAKGNILERFSAQQFPDLHSELNLSSLELGDSALYFCASSTRDRDQETQYFGPGTRLLVL.

The rearrangement uses TRBV6-5 and TRBJ1-2; 8 bases are a match to TRBD1. V lost 7 bases to trimming and J lost 8 bases; unmatched junction nucleotides: 12. Germline CDR1 reads MNHEY; CDR2 reads SVGAGI. This CDR3 comprises 14 residues. CDR3 sequence: CASNSGGAPGGYTF. The CDR3 DNA reads TGTGCCAGCAACTCAGGGGGCGCCCCGGGGGGCTACACCTTC.

The chain recombines TRBV3-1 (or the pseudogene TRBV3-2) with TRBJ2-5, with a possible D match to TRBD1 (5 bases). The CDR3 is 15 amino acids. Trimming took 2 bases from V and 1 from J, leaving 11 bases between them. Germline V lookup: CDR1 LGHDT, CDR2 YNNKEL (reference sequence). The CDR3 nucleotides read TGTGCCAGCAGCCAACCCAGGGTGGGCCAAGAGACCCAGTACTTC. Translated, it gives CASSQPRVGQETQYF.

The gene calls are TRBV6-5 and TRBJ1-1; the D is unclear. Trimming removed 7 bases from V and 2 bases from J, with 5 bases in between. The CDR3 has 11 amino acids. CDR1 is MNHEY and CDR2 is SVGAGI in the germline V gene. The CDR3 is CASTVNTEAFF. CDR3 DNA sequence: TGTGCCAGCACTGTAAACACTGAAGCTTTCTTT.

This clone was recorded once. This sequence joins TRBV7-9 and TRBJ2-5, with 7 bases matching TRBD1. The CDR3 has 14 residues. Germline lookup yields CDR1 SEHNR and CDR2 FQNEAQ (reference sequence). V gave up 5 bases and J gave up 7 bases; unmatched junction bases: 10. The DNA of the CDR3 is TGTGCCAGCAGCGTCCTGACAGGGTCTGGGACCCAGTACTTC. It encodes CASSVLTGSGTQYF. The full variable domain, in which reference TRBV7-9 and TRBJ2-5 provide the parts outside the CDR3, is DTGVSQNPRHKITKRGQNVTFRCDPISEHNRLYWYRQTLGQGPEFLTYFQNEAQLEKSRLLSDRFSAERPKGSFSTLEIQRTEQGDSAMYLCASSVLTGSGTQYFGPGTRLLVL.

This chain links TRBV9 with TRBJ1-5; D gene uncertain. This CDR3 contains 15 residues. Deletions cut 0 bases from V and 7 bases from J, with 14 bases between. Germline V gene data show CDR1 as SGDLS and CDR2 as YYNGEE. CDR3 nucleotides: TGTGCCAGCAGCGTAGGATCCGGGTCTGGCCAGCCCCAGCATTTT. Protein product: CASSVGSGSGQPQHF.

The V gene is TRBV19, the J gene TRBJ2-3, with 10 bases matching TRBD2. Losses at the gene ends were 3 bases for V and 5 bases for J; bases not matched to a gene: 8. The CDR3 covers 16 residues. From germline, CDR1 is LNHDA and CDR2 SQIVND (reference sequence). CDR3 in DNA: TGTGCCAGTAGTATGGTCGAGGCTAGCGGGGGAGATACGCAGTATTTT. Amino acid sequence: CASSMVEASGGDTQYF.

This chain connects TRBV15 to TRBJ2-7; no definite D call. The CDR3 runs to 14 residues. Germline V CDR1 and CDR2: LNHNV, YYDKDF (reference sequence). V was clipped by 0 bases and J by 2 bases, with 8 bases between them. The CDR3, as DNA: TGTGCCACCAGCAGAGACTCAGGTACCTACGAGCAGTACTTC. Translation: CATSRDSGTYEQYF.

This clone has just a few counts. The chain uses TRBV7-3 and TRBJ1-6, with D uncertain. Trimming took off 5 bases at V and 11 bases at J, with 13 bases between the two ends. The CDR3 length is 13 residues. Per the germline V gene, CDR1 is SGHTA and CDR2 is FQGTGA. This CDR3 reads CASSQTEGAPLHF. CDR3 nucleotide sequence: TGTGCCAGCAGCCAGACGGAGGGAGCACCCCTCCACTTT.

This clone has a single count. The rearrangement links TRBV11-3 to TRBJ2-2; 9 bases agree with TRBD2. Germline lookup yields CDR1 SGHNT and CDR2 YENEEA. Unmatched junction bases numbered 9, after V lost 4 bases and J lost 0 bases. The CDR3 has 18 amino acids. The CDR3 loop reads CASSSHRLAETNTGELFF. The DNA for the CDR3 is TGTGCCAGCAGCTCCCACAGACTAGCGGAGACGAACACCGGGGAGCTGTTTTTT.

For the CDR3, the DNA is TGCAGCGCCCTCCCCAGGGGGCCCCCCTACGAGCAGTACTTC. Amino acids: CSALPRGPPYEQYF. The chain recombines TRBV29-1 with TRBJ2-7, with 8 positions matching TRBD1. V lost 7 bases, J lost 2 bases, and 10 bases stayed unmatched. CDR3 length equals 14 residues. Germline CDR1 is SQVTM and CDR2 is ANQGSEA.

This clone was seen only a few times. This sequence joins TRBV2 and TRBJ2-3, with 13 bases aligning to TRBD2. With V trimmed by 2 bases and J by 1 base, 9 bases remained unmatched. Germline V gene sequence: CDR1 SNHLY, CDR2 FYNNEI. This CDR3 is 19 amino acids long. CDR3 DNA sequence: TGTGCCAGCAGTGAATTAACTAGCGGGGGGGCCGCGGGCACAGATACGCAGTATTTT. It encodes CASSELTSGGAAGTDTQYF.

The chain couples TRBV25-1 to TRBJ1-2, with D possibly TRBD1 on 5 matching bases. The CDR3 runs to 15 residues. V lost 3 bases, J lost 0 bases, and 11 bases lay in between. Germline V gene sequence: CDR1 MGHDK, CDR2 SYGVNS. Here the CDR3 reads CASSETGLSNYGYTF. CDR3 in DNA: TGTGCCAGCAGTGAGACGGGACTTTCTAACTATGGCTACACCTTC.

The chain couples TRBV7-9 to TRBJ1-4, with D perhaps TRBD1 (6 bases). This CDR3 contains 14 residues. V dropped 6 bases and J dropped 3 bases, with 11 bases sitting between them. Germline CDR1 reads SEHNR; CDR2 reads FQNEAQ (reference sequence). CDR3 protein: CASRPQGPNEKLFF. The CDR3 nucleotides read TGTGCCAGCAGGCCACAGGGCCCTAATGAAAAACTGTTTTTT. The full variable domain, in which reference TRBV7-9 and TRBJ1-4 provide the parts outside the CDR3, is DTGVSQNPRHKITKRGQNVTFRCDPISEHNRLYWYRQTLGQGPEFLTYFQNEAQLEKSRLLSDRFSAERPKGSFSTLEIQRTEQGDSAMYLCASRPQGPNEKLFFGSGTQLSVL.

The chain joins TRBV20-1 to TRBJ2-1; TRBD2 is a possible D gene (6 bases). Germline lookup yields CDR1 DFQATT and CDR2 SNEGSKA (reference sequence). This CDR3 has 11 amino acids. Between the trimmed V and J ends, which lost 5 bases and 9 bases, there was a span of 11 bases. The CDR3 nucleotides read TGCAGTGCTCCGGACTATAGTGAGCAGTTCTTC. It is translated as CSAPDYSEQFF.

Notes on this clone: Different DNA sequences within this sample yield the same CDR3. The chain couples TRBV2 to TRBJ2-2; no clear D. The CDR3 totals 12 residues. Germline V gives CDR1 SNHLY, CDR2 FYNNEI. V lost 6 bases and J lost 1, with 3 bases in between. CDR3 amino acids: CASSLNTGELFF. Written as DNA, the CDR3 is TGTGCCAGCAGCTTGAACACCGGGGAGCTGTTTTTT.

The rearrangement joins TRBV6-2 or TRBV6-3 to TRBJ1-1; maybe TRBD1 (5 bases). The CDR3 is 11 residues long. Trimming cost V 5 bases and J 10 bases, with 11 bases left between them. Germline CDR1 reads MNHEY; CDR2 reads SVGEGT. The CDR3 DNA reads TGTGCCAGCAGTCAGCAGGGTTCAGCTTTCTTT. Encoded protein: CASSQQGSAFF.

This chain uses TRBV29-1 with TRBJ1-1, with TRBD1 as a possible D gene (6 bases). This CDR3 is 13 amino acids long. V was trimmed by 3 bases and J by 5 bases, leaving 13 bases between them. CDR1 and CDR2 (germline): SQVTM, ANQGSEA. In nucleotides, the CDR3 is TGCAGCGTTGACCCCCCAGGGGAAACTGAAGCTTTCTTT. It yields the protein CSVDPPGETEAFF.